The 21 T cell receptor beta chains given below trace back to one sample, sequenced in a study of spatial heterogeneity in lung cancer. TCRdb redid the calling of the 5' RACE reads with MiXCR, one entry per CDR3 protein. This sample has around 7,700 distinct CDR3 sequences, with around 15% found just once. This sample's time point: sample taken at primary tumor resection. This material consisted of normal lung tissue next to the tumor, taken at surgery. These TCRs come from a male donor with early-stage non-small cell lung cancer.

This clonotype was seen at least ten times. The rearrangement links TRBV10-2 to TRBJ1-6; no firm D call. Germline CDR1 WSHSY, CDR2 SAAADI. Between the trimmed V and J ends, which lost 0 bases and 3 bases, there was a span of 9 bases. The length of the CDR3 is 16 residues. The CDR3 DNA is TGCGCCAGCAGTGAGTCGTTAGGGTACTATAATTCACCCCTCCACTTT. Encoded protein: CASSESLGYYNSPLHF.

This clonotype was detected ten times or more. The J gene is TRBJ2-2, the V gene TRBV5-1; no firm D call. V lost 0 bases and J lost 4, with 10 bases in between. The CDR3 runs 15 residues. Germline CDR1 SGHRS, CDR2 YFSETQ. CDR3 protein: CASSLGLGRTGELFF. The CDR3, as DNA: TGCGCCAGCAGCTTGGGGCTAGGGCGCACCGGGGAGCTGTTTTTT.

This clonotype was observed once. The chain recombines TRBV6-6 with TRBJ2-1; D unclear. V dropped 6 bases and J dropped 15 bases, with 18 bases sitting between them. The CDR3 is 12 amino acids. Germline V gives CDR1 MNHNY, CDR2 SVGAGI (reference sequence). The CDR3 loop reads CASSGSGSFSFF. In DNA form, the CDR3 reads TGTGCCAGCAGCGGGTCGGGTTCTTTCTCGTTCTTC.

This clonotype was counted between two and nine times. In nucleotides, the CDR3 is TGCAGTGCTAGAGATCAAGGAACGCTCAAGGGATCGAATGAGCAGTTCTTC. Translation gives CSARDQGTLKGSNEQFF. V is TRBV20-1 and J is TRBJ2-1, with no clear D. Trimming left V 0 bases short and J 7 bases short, with 22 bases between. Germline values: CDR1 DFQATT, CDR2 SNEGSKA (reference sequence). This CDR3 contains 17 residues.

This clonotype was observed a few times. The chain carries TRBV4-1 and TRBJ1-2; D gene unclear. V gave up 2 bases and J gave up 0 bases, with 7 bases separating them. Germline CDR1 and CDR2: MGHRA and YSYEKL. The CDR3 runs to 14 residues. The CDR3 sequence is CASSQPDTNYGYTF. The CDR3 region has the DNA TGCGCCAGCAGCCAACCCGACACTAACTATGGCTACACCTTC.

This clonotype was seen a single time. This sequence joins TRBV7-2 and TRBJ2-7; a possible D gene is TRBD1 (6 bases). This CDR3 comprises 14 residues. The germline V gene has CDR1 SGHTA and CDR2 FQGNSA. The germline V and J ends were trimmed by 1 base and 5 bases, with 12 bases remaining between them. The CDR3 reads CASSLDGTLDEQYF. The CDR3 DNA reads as TGTGCCAGCAGCTTAGACGGGACATTGGACGAGCAGTACTTC.

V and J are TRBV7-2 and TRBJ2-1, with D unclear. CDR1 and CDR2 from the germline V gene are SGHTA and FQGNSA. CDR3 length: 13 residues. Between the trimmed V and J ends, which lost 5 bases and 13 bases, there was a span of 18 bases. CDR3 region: CASSLSLNSQQFF. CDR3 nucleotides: TGTGCCAGCAGCCTTTCGTTGAATAGTCAACAGTTCTTC.

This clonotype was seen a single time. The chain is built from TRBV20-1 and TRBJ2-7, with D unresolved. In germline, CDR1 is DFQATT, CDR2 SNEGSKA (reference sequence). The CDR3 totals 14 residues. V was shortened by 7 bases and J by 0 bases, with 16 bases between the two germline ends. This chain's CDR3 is CSVPTQYYSYEQYF. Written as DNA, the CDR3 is TGCAGTGTCCCTACACAGTACTACTCCTACGAGCAGTACTTC.

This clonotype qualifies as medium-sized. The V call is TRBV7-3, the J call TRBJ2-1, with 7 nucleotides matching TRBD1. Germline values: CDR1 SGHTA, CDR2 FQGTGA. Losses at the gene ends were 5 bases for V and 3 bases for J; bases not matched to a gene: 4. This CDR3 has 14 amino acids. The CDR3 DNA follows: TGTGCCAGCAGCCAGGGACAGAGCTACAATGAGCAGTTCTTC. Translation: CASSQGQSYNEQFF.

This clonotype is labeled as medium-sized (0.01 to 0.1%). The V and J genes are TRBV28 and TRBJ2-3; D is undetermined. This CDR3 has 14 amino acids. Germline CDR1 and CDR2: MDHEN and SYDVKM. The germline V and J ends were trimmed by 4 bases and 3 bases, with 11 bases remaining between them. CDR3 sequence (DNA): TGTGCCAGCAGTTCACCGGCGGCAACAGATACGCAGTATTTT. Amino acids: CASSSPAATDTQYF.

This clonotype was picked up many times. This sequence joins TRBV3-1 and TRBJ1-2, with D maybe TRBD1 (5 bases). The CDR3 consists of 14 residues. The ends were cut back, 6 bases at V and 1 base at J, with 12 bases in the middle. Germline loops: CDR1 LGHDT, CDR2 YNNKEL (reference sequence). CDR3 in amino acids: CASSPSGGNYGYTF. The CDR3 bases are TGTGCCAGCAGTCCTTCCGGGGGTAACTATGGCTACACCTTC.

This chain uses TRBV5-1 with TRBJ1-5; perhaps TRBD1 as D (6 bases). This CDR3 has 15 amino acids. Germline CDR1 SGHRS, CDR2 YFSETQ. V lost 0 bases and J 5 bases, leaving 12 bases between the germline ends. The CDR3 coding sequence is TGCGCCAGCAGCTTGGCTGGGAAGGGGGATCAGCCCCAGCATTTT. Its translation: CASSLAGKGDQPQHF.

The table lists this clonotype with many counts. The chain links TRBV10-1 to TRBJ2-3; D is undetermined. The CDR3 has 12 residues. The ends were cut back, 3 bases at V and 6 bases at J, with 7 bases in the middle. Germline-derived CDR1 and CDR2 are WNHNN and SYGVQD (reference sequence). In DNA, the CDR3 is TGCGCCAGCAGTGATACCATCGATACGCAGTATTTT. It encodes CASSDTIDTQYF.

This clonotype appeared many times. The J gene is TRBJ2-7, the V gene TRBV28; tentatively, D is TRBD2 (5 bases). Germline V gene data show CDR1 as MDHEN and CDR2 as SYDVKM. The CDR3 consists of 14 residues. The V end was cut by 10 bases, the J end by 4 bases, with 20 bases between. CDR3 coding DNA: TGTGCCACCAAATATAGCGACATATTTTACGAGCAGTACTTC. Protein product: CATKYSDIFYEQYF.

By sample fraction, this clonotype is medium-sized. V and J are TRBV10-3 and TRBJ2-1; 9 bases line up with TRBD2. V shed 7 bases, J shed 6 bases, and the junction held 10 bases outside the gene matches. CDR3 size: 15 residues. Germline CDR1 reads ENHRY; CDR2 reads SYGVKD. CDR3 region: CAINSRVAGVNEQFF. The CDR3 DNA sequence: TGTGCCATCAACTCACGGGTAGCGGGAGTCAATGAGCAGTTCTTC.

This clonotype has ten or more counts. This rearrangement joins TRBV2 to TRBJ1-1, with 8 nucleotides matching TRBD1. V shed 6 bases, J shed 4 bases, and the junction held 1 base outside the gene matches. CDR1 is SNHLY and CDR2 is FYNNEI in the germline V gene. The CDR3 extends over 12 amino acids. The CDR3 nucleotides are TGTGCCAGCAGGGACAGGGTCACTGAAGCTTTCTTT. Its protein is CASRDRVTEAFF.

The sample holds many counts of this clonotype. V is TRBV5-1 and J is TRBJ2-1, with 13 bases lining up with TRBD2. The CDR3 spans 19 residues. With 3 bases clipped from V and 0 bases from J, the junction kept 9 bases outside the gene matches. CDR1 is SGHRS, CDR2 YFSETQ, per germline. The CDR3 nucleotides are TGCGCCAGCAGCTACGGACTAGCGGGAGTGACGAGCTCCTACAATGAGCAGTTCTTC. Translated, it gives CASSYGLAGVTSSYNEQFF.

The DNA of the CDR3 is TGTGCCAGCAGCCCCCCTGGGGGGGGCGATGAGCAGTTCTTC. Translation: CASSPPGGGDEQFF. The chain couples TRBV6-6 to TRBJ2-1; the D gene is possibly TRBD2 (7 bases). Trimming shortened V by 6 bases and J by 8 bases, and 17 bases separated the two germline ends. The length of the CDR3 is 14 residues. Germline V gene data show CDR1 as MNHNY and CDR2 as SVGAGI (reference sequence).

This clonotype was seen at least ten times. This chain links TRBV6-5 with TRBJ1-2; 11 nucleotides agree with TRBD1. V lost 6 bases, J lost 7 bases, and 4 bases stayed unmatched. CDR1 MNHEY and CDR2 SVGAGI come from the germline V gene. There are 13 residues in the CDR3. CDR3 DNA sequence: TGTGCCAGCAGGAGGACAGGGGGCTTTGGCTACACCTTC. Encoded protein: CASRRTGGFGYTF.

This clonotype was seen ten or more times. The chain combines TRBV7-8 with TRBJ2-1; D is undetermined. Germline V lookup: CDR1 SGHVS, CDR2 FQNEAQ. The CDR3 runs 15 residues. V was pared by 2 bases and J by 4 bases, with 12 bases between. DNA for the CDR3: TGTGCCAGCAGCTTAACCCGCTTTCCTTACAATGAGCAGTTCTTC. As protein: CASSLTRFPYNEQFF.

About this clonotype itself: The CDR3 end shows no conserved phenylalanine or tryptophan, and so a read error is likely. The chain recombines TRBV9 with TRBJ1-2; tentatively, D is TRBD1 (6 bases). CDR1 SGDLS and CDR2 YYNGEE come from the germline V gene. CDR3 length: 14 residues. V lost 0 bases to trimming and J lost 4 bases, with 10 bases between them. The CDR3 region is CASSVEGDGYGYTL. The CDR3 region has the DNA TGTGCCAGCAGCGTAGAGGGGGACGGCTATGGCTACACCCTC.